This TCR beta chain was retrieved from a study of siplizumab effects on memory and regulatory T cells. Whole-study results and caveats: Siplizumab significantly decreased alloreactive sequences from unstimulated CD4+ memory cells.

This CDR3 is 18 amino acids long. After removal of 2 bases from V and 2 bases from J, the junction contained 8 bases not matched to a gene. Germline CDR1 reads LGHNT; CDR2 reads FRNRAP. Sequencing was performed on unstimulated naive, memory, effector memory and TEMRA subsets derived from a few donor pairs. Note on this clone: The antigen is unknown.

Profiled with immunoSEQ multiplex PCR; TCRdb holds only in-frame clones, not every one. Of 50,000 or so clones listed, under 98% are singletons. The chain carries TRBV12-5 and TRBJ2-3; 12 bases align to TRBD2. What was sequenced was naive CD4+ T cells sorted from blood. This TCR came from a human donor in good health. The CDR3 loop reads CASGLIYLAGGFTDTQYF. The CDR3 DNA sequence: TGTGCTAGTGGTTTGATTTATCTAGCGGGAGGGTTCACAGATACGCAGTATTTT.